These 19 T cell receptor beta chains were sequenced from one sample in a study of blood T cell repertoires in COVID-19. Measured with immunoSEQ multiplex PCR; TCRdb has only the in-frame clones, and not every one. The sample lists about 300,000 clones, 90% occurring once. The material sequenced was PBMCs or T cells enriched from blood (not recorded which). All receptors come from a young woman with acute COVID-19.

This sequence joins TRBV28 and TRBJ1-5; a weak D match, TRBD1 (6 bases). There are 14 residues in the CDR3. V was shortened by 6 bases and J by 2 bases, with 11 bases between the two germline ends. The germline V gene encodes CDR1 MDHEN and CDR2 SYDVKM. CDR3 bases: TGTGCCAGCAGCCTCCGACAGGGCAATCAGCCCCAGCATTTT. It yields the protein CASSLRQGNQPQHF.

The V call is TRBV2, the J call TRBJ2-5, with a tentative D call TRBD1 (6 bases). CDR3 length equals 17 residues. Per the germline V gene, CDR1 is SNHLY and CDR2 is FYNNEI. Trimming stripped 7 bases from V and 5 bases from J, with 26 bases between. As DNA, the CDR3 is TGTGCCAGCACCAAGGGGGTCGGGCACCGCGTCTGGGAGACCCAGTACTTC. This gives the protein CASTKGVGHRVWETQYF.

For the CDR3, the DNA is TGTGCCAGCAGCACAAAGCGGGAGCTCGGCGGGGAGCTGTTTTTT. Protein: CASSTKRELGGELFF. The chain is built from TRBV7-9 and TRBJ2-2; 8 nucleotides align to TRBD2. The CDR3 length is 15 residues. Germline V gene sequence: CDR1 SEHNR, CDR2 FQNEAQ (reference sequence). Trimming took 5 bases from V and 7 from J; bases not matched to a gene: 9.

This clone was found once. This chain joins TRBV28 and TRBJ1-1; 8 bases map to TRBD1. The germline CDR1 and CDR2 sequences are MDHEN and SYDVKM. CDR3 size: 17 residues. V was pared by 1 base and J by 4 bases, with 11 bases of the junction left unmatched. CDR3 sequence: CASSLSAQGAVGTEAFF. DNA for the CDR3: TGTGCCAGCAGTTTATCGGCGCAGGGGGCCGTGGGCACTGAAGCTTTCTTT.

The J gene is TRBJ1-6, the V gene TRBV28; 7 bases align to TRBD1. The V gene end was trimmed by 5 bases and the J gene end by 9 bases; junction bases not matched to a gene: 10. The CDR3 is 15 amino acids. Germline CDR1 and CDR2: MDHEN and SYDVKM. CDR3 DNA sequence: TGTGCCAGCAGTCCGGGACAGTACAGCACTTCACCCCTCCACTTT. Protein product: CASSPGQYSTSPLHF.

In DNA, the CDR3 is TGTGCCAGCAGTTCCGGACAGCTTCCGAATTCACCCCTCCACTTT. Its translation: CASSSGQLPNSPLHF. V is TRBV6-5 and J is TRBJ1-6; tentatively, D is TRBD1 (6 bases). Trimming shortened V by 4 bases and J by 7 bases, and 14 bases separated the two germline ends. The CDR3 runs 15 residues. Germline loops: CDR1 MNHEY, CDR2 SVGAGI.

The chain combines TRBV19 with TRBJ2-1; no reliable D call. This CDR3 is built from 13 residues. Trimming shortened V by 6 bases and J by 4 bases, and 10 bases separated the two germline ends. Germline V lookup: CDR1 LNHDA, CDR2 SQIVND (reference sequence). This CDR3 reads CASSPTGYNEQFF. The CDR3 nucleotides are TGTGCCAGTAGCCCGACGGGTTACAATGAGCAGTTCTTC.

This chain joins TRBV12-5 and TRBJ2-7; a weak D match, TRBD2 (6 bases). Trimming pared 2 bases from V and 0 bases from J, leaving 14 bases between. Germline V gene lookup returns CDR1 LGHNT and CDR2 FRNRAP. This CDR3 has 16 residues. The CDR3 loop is CASGLNIGGISYEQYF. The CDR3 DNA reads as TGTGCTAGTGGTTTGAATATCGGAGGGATCTCCTACGAGCAGTACTTC.

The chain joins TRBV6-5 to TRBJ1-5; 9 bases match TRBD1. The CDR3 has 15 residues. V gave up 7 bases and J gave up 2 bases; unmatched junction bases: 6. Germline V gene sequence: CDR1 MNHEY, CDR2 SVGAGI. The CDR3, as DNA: TGTGCCAGCAAGGCAAGACAGGGGGGCAATCAGCCCCAGCATTTT. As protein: CASKARQGGNQPQHF.

The CDR3 DNA sequence: TGTGCCAGCAGCCCGCGACAGGGGGCACATGAAAAACTGTTTTTT. This encodes CASSPRQGAHEKLFF. The V call is TRBV13, the J call TRBJ1-4, with TRBD1 matching over 10 bases. Unmatched junction bases numbered 6, after V lost 5 bases and J lost 6 bases. CDR1 and CDR2 (germline): PRHDT, FYEKMQ (reference sequence). The CDR3 spans 15 residues.

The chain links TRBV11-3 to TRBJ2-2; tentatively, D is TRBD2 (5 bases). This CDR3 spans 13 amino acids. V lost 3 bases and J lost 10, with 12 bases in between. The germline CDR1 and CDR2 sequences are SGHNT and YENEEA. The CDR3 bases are TGTGCCAGCAGCTTTGGACTCCAGGAGGAGCTGTTTTTT. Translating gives CASSFGLQEELFF. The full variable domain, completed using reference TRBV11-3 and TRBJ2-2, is EAGVVQSPRYKIIEKKQPVAFWCNPISGHNTLYWYLQNLGQGPELLIRYENEEAVDDSQLPKDRFSAERLKGVDSTLKIQPAELGDSAVYLCASSFGLQEELFFGEGSRLTVL.

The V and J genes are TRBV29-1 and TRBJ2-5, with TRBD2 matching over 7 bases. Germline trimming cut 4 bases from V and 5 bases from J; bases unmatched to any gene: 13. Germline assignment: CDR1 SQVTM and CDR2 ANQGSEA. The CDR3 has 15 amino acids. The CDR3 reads CSVGDRGSFEETQYF. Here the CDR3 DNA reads TGCAGCGTTGGAGATCGCGGGAGTTTTGAGGAGACCCAGTACTTC.

In DNA, the CDR3 is TGTGCCAGCCGCAGCCCTCGTGGAAGAGGGACTGAAGCTTTCTTT. It yields the protein CASRSPRGRGTEAFF. V is TRBV7-9 and J is TRBJ1-1; D unresolved. The V and J ends lost 8 bases and 5 bases respectively, with 21 bases between them. Germline V lookup: CDR1 SEHNR, CDR2 FQNEAQ (reference sequence). This CDR3 has 15 amino acids. Using reference TRBV7-9 and TRBJ1-1 for the parts outside the CDR3, the full variable domain is DTGVSQNPRHKITKRGQNVTFRCDPISEHNRLYWYRQTLGQGPEFLTYFQNEAQLEKSRLLSDRFSAERPKGSFSTLEIQRTEQGDSAMYLCASRSPRGRGTEAFFGQGTRLTVV.

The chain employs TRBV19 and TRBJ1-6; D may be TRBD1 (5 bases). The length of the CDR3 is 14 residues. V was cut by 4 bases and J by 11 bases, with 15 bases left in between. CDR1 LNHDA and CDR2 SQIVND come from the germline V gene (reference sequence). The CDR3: CASSTNGGGPPLHF. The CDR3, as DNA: TGTGCCAGTAGTACCAACGGGGGAGGTCCACCCCTCCACTTT.

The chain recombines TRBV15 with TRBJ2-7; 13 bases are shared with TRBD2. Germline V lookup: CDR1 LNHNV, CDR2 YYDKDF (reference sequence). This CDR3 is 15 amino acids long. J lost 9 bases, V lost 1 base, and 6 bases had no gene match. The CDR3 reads CATSRGTSGRTRQYF. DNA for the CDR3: TGTGCCACCAGCAGAGGGACTAGCGGGAGAACGCGGCAGTACTTC. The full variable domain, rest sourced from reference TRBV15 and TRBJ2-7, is DAMVIQNPRYQVTQFGKPVTLSCSQTLNHNVMYWYQQKSSQAPKLLFHYYDKDFNNEADTPDNFQSRRPNTSFCFLDIRSPGLGDTAMYLCATSRGTSGRTRQYFGPGTRLTVT.

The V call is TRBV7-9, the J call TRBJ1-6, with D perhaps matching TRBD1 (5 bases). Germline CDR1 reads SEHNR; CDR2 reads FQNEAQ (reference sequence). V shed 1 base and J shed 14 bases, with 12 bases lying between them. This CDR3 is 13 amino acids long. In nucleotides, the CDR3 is TGTGCCAGCAGCTTAGATACAGGTCTTACCCTCCACTTT. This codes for CASSLDTGLTLHF.

The CDR3 DNA reads as TGTGCCAGCAGGGTAGGTGGAGAACCCTACGAGCAGTACTTC. It yields the protein CASRVGGEPYEQYF. V and J are TRBV6-5 and TRBJ2-7; D uncertain. V lost 6 bases, J lost 2 bases, and 14 bases lay in between. In germline, CDR1 is MNHEY, CDR2 SVGAGI. This CDR3 contains 14 residues.

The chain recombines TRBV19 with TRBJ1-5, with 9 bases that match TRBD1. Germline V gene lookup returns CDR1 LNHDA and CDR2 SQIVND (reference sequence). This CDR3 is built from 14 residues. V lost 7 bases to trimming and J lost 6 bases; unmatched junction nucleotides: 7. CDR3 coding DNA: TGTGCCAGTATCGGACAGGGGCCCCTTCAGCCCCAGCATTTT. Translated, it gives CASIGQGPLQPQHF.

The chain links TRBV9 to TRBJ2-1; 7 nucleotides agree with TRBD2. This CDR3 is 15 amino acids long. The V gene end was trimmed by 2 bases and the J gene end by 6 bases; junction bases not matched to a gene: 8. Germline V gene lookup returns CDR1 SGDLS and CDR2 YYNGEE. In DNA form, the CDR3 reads TGTGCCAGCAGCGTGGACCCTTCTAGCGGCAATGAGCAGTTCTTC. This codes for CASSVDPSSGNEQFF. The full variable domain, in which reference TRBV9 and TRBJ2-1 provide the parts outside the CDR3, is DSGVTQTPKHLITATGQRVTLRCSPRSGDLSVYWYQQSLDQGLQFLIQYYNGEERAKGNILERFSAQQFPDLHSELNLSSLELGDSALYFCASSVDPSSGNEQFFGPGTRLTVL.